Given below is one TCR beta chain in context. The data derive from a study of blood T cells in healthy people across ages. The germline gives CDR1 MDHEN, CDR2 SYDVKM. V shed 3 bases and J 3 bases; nucleotides not matched to a gene: 10. The CDR3 is 16 residues long. Alongside a J-beta primer mix, a sample-barcoded 5' primer served in a second PCR lasting about 6 to 12 cycles. Each cDNA molecule received a tag from a template-switch adaptor that had 12 random nucleotides. From the 5' RACE reads, TCRdb called clonotypes with MiXCR, one entry per CDR3 protein. Among about 760,000 distinct CDR3 sequences, roughly 25% were seen once, and the ten largest hold 8% to 10%. The sample was also linked to a second study, of T cells of mothers and their children.

Input material: blood. This clonotype was obtained from a boy aged 5-17 years in good health. V is TRBV28 and J is TRBJ2-7, with TRBD1 matching 8 bases. The CDR3 here is CASSLVGAGGRYEQYF. The CDR3 coding sequence is TGTGCCAGCAGTTTGGTGGGGGCAGGGGGCCGCTACGAGCAGTACTTC. The full variable domain, completed using reference TRBV28 and TRBJ2-7, is DVKVTQSSRYLVKRTGEKVFLECVQDMDHENMFWYRQDPGLGLRLIYFSYDVKMKEKGDIPEGYSVSREKKERFSLILESASTNQTSMYLCASSLVGAGGRYEQYFGPGTRLTVT.